In its sample, the clone carrying this T cell receptor (beta chain) was seen many times. These data come from a study of regulatory T cells in long-lasting Graves disease. Time point in this sample: newly diagnosed GD, antithyroid drugs for less than 3 months. Researchers made the TCR library from RNA that was extracted from PBMCs. J was trimmed by 4 bases and V by 3 bases; bases with no gene match: 2. This CDR3 has 15 amino acids. iRepertoire HTBI primers and Arm-PCR of CDR3 regions built TCR beta libraries. A single record per CDR3 protein comes from TCRdb applying MiXCR to the multiplex PCR reads. The sample lists fewer than 550,000 distinct CDR3 sequences, roughly 16% seen once, with 25% in the top ten. In addition, the sample was reused for a study of T cells in Graves' hyperthyroidism and ophthalmopathy.

The V call is TRBV12-3 or TRBV12-4, the J call TRBJ2-2; 10 bases are a match to TRBD1. Sample: peripheral blood mononuclear cells (PBMCs), taken at new diagnosis, from a patient treated with antithyroid drugs. This clonotype was sampled from a woman aged 35 to 60 with Graves disease. This chain's CDR3 is CASSLRQGATGELFF. The CDR3 region has the DNA TGTGCCAGCAGTTTGCGACAGGGGGCCACCGGGGAGCTGTTTTTT.